Here is one T cell receptor beta chain with its context. The antigen is not known. Profiling relied on immunoSEQ multiplex PCR, and the TCRdb table lists in-frame clones only, not all of them. Counted here are 240,000 or so clones, approximately 84% occurring once; the ten biggest clones make up over 0.95%. This sample is drawn from a study of cytomegalovirus exposure and HLA in healthy donors. Germline V CDR1 and CDR2: SNHLY, FYNNEI. J gave up 1 base and V 6 bases, and 12 bases lay outside the gene matches. The CDR3 has 18 residues. Study results and caveats: Researchers catalogued about 160 TCR beta chains as cytomegalovirus-associated.

The donors were part of the validation cohort of roughly 110 subjects. That cohort was separate from the first cohort, which comprised about 670 subjects. The sample taken for sequencing was PBMCs. The J gene is TRBJ2-1, the V gene TRBV2, with TRBD2 identical over 10 bases. The receptor's source is a woman aged 25 to 39 in good health and CMV-seropositive. CDR3 DNA sequence: TGTGCCAGCAGGGGTGCGGCTAGCGGGAGTGGATCCTACAATGAGCAGTTCTTC. Translating gives CASRGAASGSGSYNEQFF.